The 27 T cell receptor beta chains given below trace back to one sample, sequenced in a study of STAT5B mutations in CD4+ large granular lymphocyte leukemia. The repertoire was sequenced with immunoSEQ multiplex PCR; TCRdb's copy has only in-frame clones and lacks some. The profile shows fewer than 35,000 clones, 78% of them singletons. Sequencing was done on a sample of CD4+ T cells from blood buffy coats. The receptors were sampled from a human donor in good health.

The CDR3 region is CASSFTTNADEQFF. CDR3 in DNA: TGTGCCAGCAGCTTTACCACAAATGCGGATGAGCAGTTCTTC. The gene calls are TRBV7-9 and TRBJ2-1, with D unclear. The V gene lost 3 bases and the J gene lost 8 bases, with 14 bases spanning the gap. This CDR3 contains 14 residues. Germline V gene lookup returns CDR1 SEHNR and CDR2 FQNEAQ (reference sequence).

This clone turned up a few times. V is TRBV15 and J is TRBJ2-3; tentative D call: TRBD1 (5 bases). The CDR3 sequence is 13 residues long. Trimming stripped 9 bases from V and 0 bases from J, with 10 bases between. CDR1 LNHNV and CDR2 YYDKDF come from the germline V gene (reference sequence). The CDR3 bases are TGTGCCACAGATGACAGAAGCACAGATACGCAGTATTTT. This encodes CATDDRSTDTQYF.

The chain employs TRBV9 and TRBJ1-1; TRBD1 is a possible D gene (6 bases). From germline, CDR1 is SGDLS and CDR2 YYNGEE. The CDR3 covers 14 residues. Between the trimmed V and J ends, which lost 4 bases and 9 bases, there was a span of 19 bases. The CDR3 bases are TGTGCCAGCAGCTCCGAAGGGGGTTTTGCCCAAGCTTTCTTT. Its translation is CASSSEGGFAQAFF.

The chain combines TRBV7-2 with TRBJ1-2; the D gene is possibly TRBD1 (5 bases). Trimming took 2 bases from V and 0 from J, leaving 16 bases between them. The CDR3 totals 17 residues. The germline CDR1 and CDR2 sequences are SGHTA and FQGNSA. CDR3 amino acids: CASSLNGPTAANYGYTF. The CDR3 bases are TGTGCCAGCAGCTTAAATGGCCCGACAGCCGCTAACTATGGCTACACCTTC. Complete variable domain (other parts from reference TRBV7-2 and TRBJ1-2): GAGVSQSPSNKVTEKGKDVELRCDPISGHTALYWYRQSLGQGLEFLIYFQGNSAPDKSGLPSDRFSAERTGGSVSTLTIQRTQQEDSAVYLCASSLNGPTAANYGYTFGSGTRLTVV.

This clone was detected only a few times. The rearrangement joins TRBV5-1 to TRBJ2-3; 10 bases are a match to TRBD2. The germline CDR1 and CDR2 sequences are SGHRS and YFSETQ. The CDR3 consists of 16 residues. After removal of 4 bases from V and 6 bases from J, the junction contained 11 bases not matched to a gene. DNA for the CDR3: TGCGCCAGCAGCACGGGGGCTAGCGGGGGCCTGGATACGCAGTATTTT. This encodes CASSTGASGGLDTQYF.

V usage is TRBV5-8 and J usage is TRBJ2-5; 9 bases fit TRBD2. Germline V gene data show CDR1 as SGHTS and CDR2 as YDEGEE. CDR3 length: 16 amino acids. V gave up 0 bases and J gave up 5 bases; unmatched junction bases: 8. Written as DNA, the CDR3 is TGTGCCAGCAGCTTGGCGCGGGGGGGCCCCGGGGAGACCCAGTACTTC. Protein sequence: CASSLARGGPGETQYF.

This clone was counted only a few times. The V call is TRBV2, the J call TRBJ1-1; the match to TRBD1 covers 7 bases. Germline values: CDR1 SNHLY, CDR2 FYNNEI. V lost 4 bases, J lost 6 bases, and 2 bases stayed unmatched. The CDR3 totals 12 residues. The DNA for the CDR3 is TGTGCCAGCAGTGGACAGGGCTCTGAAGCTTTCTTT. This sequence encodes CASSGQGSEAFF.

The sample holds a few counts of this clone. The chain carries TRBV28 and TRBJ1-1; D perhaps matches TRBD1 (6 bases). This CDR3 contains 14 residues. Germline CDR1 MDHEN, CDR2 SYDVKM. The V and J ends lost 7 bases and 1 base respectively, with 13 bases between them. The CDR3 loop reads CASTSSTGNTEAFF. As DNA, the CDR3 is TGTGCCAGCACCTCATCGACAGGGAACACTGAAGCTTTCTTT.

This sequence joins TRBV10-2 and TRBJ2-7, with 7 bases aligning to TRBD2. The germline CDR1 and CDR2 sequences are WSHSY and SAAADI. J gave up 7 bases and V 6 bases, and 12 bases lay outside the gene matches. CDR3 length equals 14 residues. The CDR3 coding sequence is TGCGCCAGCAGGAGTGAGGGACTATCTGGGGAGCAGTACTTC. Its translation: CASRSEGLSGEQYF.

The V and J genes are TRBV14 and TRBJ2-3; 9 bases fit TRBD1. Germline CDR1 reads SGHDN; CDR2 reads FVKESK. V shed 5 bases, J shed 4 bases, and the junction held 7 bases outside the gene matches. The CDR3 covers 15 residues. The CDR3 coding sequence is TGTGCCAGCAGCGACATACAGGGGGCGTCAGATACGCAGTATTTT. This encodes CASSDIQGASDTQYF. The full variable domain, completed using reference TRBV14 and TRBJ2-3, is EAGVTQFPSHSVIEKGQTVTLRCDPISGHDNLYWYRRVMGKEIKFLLHFVKESKQDESGMPNNRFLAERTGGTYSTLKVQPAELEDSGVYFCASSDIQGASDTQYFGPGTRLTVL.

The chain uses TRBV7-2 and TRBJ1-5, with 9 bases lining up with TRBD1. CDR3 length equals 14 residues. Trimming took 5 bases from V and 7 from J; bases not matched to a gene: 6. CDR1 and CDR2 (germline): SGHTA, FQGNSA. Written as DNA, the CDR3 is TGTGCCAGCAGCCCCCAGGGACAGGGACAGCCCCAGCATTTT. This sequence encodes CASSPQGQGQPQHF.

The rearrangement links TRBV7-7 to TRBJ2-2, with TRBD2 as a possible D gene (6 bases). The V end was cut by 5 bases, the J end by 6 bases, with 13 bases between. CDR3 length: 14 residues. CDR1 and CDR2 (germline): SSHAT, FNYEAQ (reference sequence). In DNA form, the CDR3 reads TGTGCCAGCAGCGCGGGTACGGGAGCCGGGGAGCTGTTTTTT. Translated: CASSAGTGAGELFF.

This chain links TRBV5-1 with TRBJ2-7; 7 bases are a match to TRBD1. V was pared by 0 bases and J by 3 bases, with 6 bases of the junction left unmatched. This CDR3 spans 15 amino acids. Germline CDR1 SGHRS, CDR2 YFSETQ. The CDR3 nucleotides read TGCGCCAGCAGCTTGGGAGGGGGCTTAAACTACGAGCAGTACTTC. It translates to CASSLGGGLNYEQYF.

CDR3 protein: CASSFVSGQQDEQFF. DNA of the CDR3: TGTGCCAGCAGTTTCGTATCGGGACAGCAAGATGAGCAGTTCTTC. The chain recombines TRBV6-5 with TRBJ2-1; 7 nucleotides line up with TRBD1. The CDR3 runs 15 residues. From germline, CDR1 is MNHEY and CDR2 SVGAGI. The V gene end was trimmed by 4 bases and the J gene end by 8 bases; junction bases not matched to a gene: 11.

J is TRBJ1-1 and V is TRBV19; TRBD1 matches at 7 bases. The J segment lost 5 bases and the V segment lost 5 bases, leaving 8 bases of the junction unmatched. CDR3 length: 14 amino acids. Germline CDR1 LNHDA, CDR2 SQIVND (reference sequence). In nucleotides, the CDR3 is TGTGCCAGTAGTCGCCAGACAGGGAGTACTGAAGCTTTCTTT. Translated: CASSRQTGSTEAFF.

There are a few counts of this clone. This chain links TRBV5-1 with TRBJ2-2; D call uncertain. The germline CDR1 and CDR2 sequences are SGHRS and YFSETQ. The CDR3 extends over 12 amino acids. V lost 2 bases, J lost 9 bases, and 8 bases lay in between. In DNA, the CDR3 is TGCGCCAGCAGCTTTGGGAACCGGGAGCTGTTTTTT. Protein sequence: CASSFGNRELFF.

In this sample, this clone turned up once. This sequence joins TRBV20-1 and TRBJ2-1, with a weak D call TRBD2 (5 bases). CDR3 length: 11 amino acids. Germline lookup yields CDR1 DFQATT and CDR2 SNEGSKA (reference sequence). V was clipped by 3 bases and J by 7 bases, with 7 bases between them. CDR3 loop: CSASGGNEQFF. The CDR3 DNA reads TGCAGTGCTAGTGGCGGGAATGAGCAGTTCTTC.

This chain joins TRBV6-1 and TRBJ2-2; unclear D gene. Germline V gene sequence: CDR1 MNHNS, CDR2 SASEGT. V gave up 1 base and J gave up 6 bases, with 6 bases separating them. The CDR3 spans 13 residues. CDR3: CASSEGTAGELFF. For the CDR3, the DNA is TGTGCCAGCAGTGAAGGTACAGCCGGGGAGCTGTTTTTT.

The chain recombines TRBV4-1 with TRBJ2-3; TRBD1 is a possible D gene (6 bases). The CDR3 has 14 amino acids. Germline V gives CDR1 MGHRA, CDR2 YSYEKL. The ends were cut back, 0 bases at V and 8 bases at J, with 12 bases in the middle. The CDR3 DNA reads TGCGCCAGCAGCCAAGAGGGGCGAGGGGGTACGCAGTATTTT. Translating it yields CASSQEGRGGTQYF.

The rearrangement links TRBV10-3 to TRBJ1-1, with no clear D. Germline lookup yields CDR1 ENHRY and CDR2 SYGVKD. This CDR3 has 19 amino acids. V was pared by 6 bases and J by 0 bases, with 26 bases between. The CDR3 reads CAISPSLGKLSGLNTEAFF. The CDR3 region has the DNA TGTGCCATCAGCCCATCACTGGGGAAATTGTCGGGGTTGAACACTGAAGCTTTCTTT.

Remarks on this clone: A junction boundary mismatches the germline segment, possibly from a read error. The V and J genes are TRBV29-1 and TRBJ2-7, with TRBD1 identical over 7 bases. Germline V gives CDR1 SQVTM, CDR2 ANQGSEA. The CDR3 runs 13 residues. The CDR3 here is CSAKKGTAYKQYF. Here the CDR3 DNA reads TGCAGCGCCAAGAAAGGGACAGCCTACAAGCAGTACTTC.

The chain has TRBV7-2 and TRBJ2-5; 14 bases are a match to TRBD2. Germline assignment: CDR1 SGHTA and CDR2 FQGNSA. The J segment lost 5 bases and the V segment lost 6 bases, leaving 5 bases of the junction unmatched. CDR3 length: 15 amino acids. The CDR3 DNA is TGTGCCAGCAGTCCGGGACTAGCGGGAGCGGAGACCCAGTACTTC. It translates to CASSPGLAGAETQYF.

The genes are TRBV4-1 and TRBJ2-1; possibly TRBD1 or TRBD2 for D (5 bases each). The CDR3 has 15 residues. The V end was cut by 1 base, the J end by 7 bases, with 14 bases between. Per the germline V gene, CDR1 is MGHRA and CDR2 is YSYEKL. CDR3 region: CASSQVGDPRNEQFF. Here the CDR3 DNA reads TGCGCCAGCAGCCAAGTTGGGGACCCGAGAAATGAGCAGTTCTTC.

The chain couples TRBV14 to TRBJ2-1; 13 bases agree with TRBD2. The CDR3 totals 19 residues. Germline CDR1 is SGHDN and CDR2 is FVKESK. The V and J ends lost 1 base and 2 bases, in that order; junction bases with no gene match: 8. The CDR3: CASSQALLAGGIAYNEQFF. In DNA, the CDR3 is TGTGCCAGCAGCCAAGCTTTACTAGCGGGAGGGATAGCCTACAATGAGCAGTTCTTC.

The chain carries TRBV30 and TRBJ1-1; TRBD1 is a possible D gene (5 bases). Trimming took off 5 bases at V and 3 bases at J, with 10 bases between the two ends. The CDR3 totals 12 residues. Germline assignment: CDR1 GTSNPN and CDR2 SVGIG (reference sequence). This CDR3 reads CAWVPGDTEAFF. Written as DNA, the CDR3 is TGTGCCTGGGTCCCGGGGGACACTGAAGCTTTCTTT.

The chain is built from TRBV6-1 and TRBJ2-7, with 7 bases identical to TRBD2. The CDR3 extends over 13 amino acids. V gave up 7 bases and J gave up 12 bases; unmatched junction bases: 15. The germline gives CDR1 MNHNS, CDR2 SASEGT. The CDR3 nucleotides are TGTGCCAGCACCGGAAATTCGCGGGAGAATTCGTACTTC. It translates to CASTGNSRENSYF.

The chain carries TRBV7-9 and TRBJ2-7; 10 bases are shared with TRBD1. Germline CDR1 reads SEHNR; CDR2 reads FQNEAQ (reference sequence). V shed 5 bases and J 2 bases; nucleotides not matched to a gene: 3. The CDR3 spans 14 residues. CDR3 amino acids: CASSLGQGAYEQYF. The CDR3 DNA is TGTGCCAGCAGCCTCGGACAGGGGGCCTACGAGCAGTACTTC.